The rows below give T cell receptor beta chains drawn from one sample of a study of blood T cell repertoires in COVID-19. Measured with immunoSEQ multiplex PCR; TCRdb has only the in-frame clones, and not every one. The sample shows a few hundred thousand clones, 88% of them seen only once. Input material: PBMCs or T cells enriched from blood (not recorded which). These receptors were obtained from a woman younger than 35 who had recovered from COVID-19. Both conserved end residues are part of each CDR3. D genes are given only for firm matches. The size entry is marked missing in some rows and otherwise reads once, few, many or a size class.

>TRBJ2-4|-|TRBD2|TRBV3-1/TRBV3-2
CASSLLGGSGGYGNIQYF
TGTGCCAGCAGCCTACTCGGGGGTAGCGGGGGGTATGGAAACATTCAGTACTTC
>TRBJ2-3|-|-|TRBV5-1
CASSFSGGSTDTQYF
TGCGCCAGCAGCTTCAGCGGTGGGAGCACAGATACGCAGTATTTT
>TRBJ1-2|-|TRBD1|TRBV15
CATSRAPTGGGGYTF
TGTGCCACCAGCAGAGCCCCAACAGGGGGCGGGGGCTACACCTTC
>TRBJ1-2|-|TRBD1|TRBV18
CASSPWAGGGYTF
TGTGCCAGCTCACCATGGGCAGGGGGCGGCTACACCTTC
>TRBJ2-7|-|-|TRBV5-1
CASSGRGIRSYEQYF
TGCGCCAGCAGCGGGAGGGGGATCAGGTCCTACGAGCAGTACTTC
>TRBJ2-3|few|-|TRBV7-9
CASGSNPDTQYF
TGTGCCAGCGGGAGCAACCCGGATACGCAGTATTTT
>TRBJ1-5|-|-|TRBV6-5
CASSPDINQPQHF
TGTGCCAGCAGCCCGGACATCAATCAGCCCCAGCATTTT
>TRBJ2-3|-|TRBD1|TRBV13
CASSQRDRGSTDTQYF
TGTGCCAGCAGCCAACGGGACAGGGGGAGCACAGATACGCAGTATTTT
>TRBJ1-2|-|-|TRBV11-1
CASSTDRGYTF
TGTGCCAGCAGCACAGACAGAGGCTACACCTTC
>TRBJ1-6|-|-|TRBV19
CASSYDSSSYNSPLHF
TGTGCCAGTAGTTACGACTCGAGCTCCTATAATTCACCCCTCCACTTT
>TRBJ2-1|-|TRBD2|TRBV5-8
CASSRRSSGNEQFF
TGTGCCAGCAGCCGTAGATCTAGCGGCAATGAGCAGTTCTTC
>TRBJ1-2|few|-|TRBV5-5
CASSLGQNQGYTF
TGTGCCAGCAGCTTGGGACAAAACCAGGGCTACACCTTC
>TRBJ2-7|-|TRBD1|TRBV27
CASTPGQGTTYEQYF
TGTGCCAGTACCCCGGGACAGGGAACCACCTACGAGCAGTACTTC
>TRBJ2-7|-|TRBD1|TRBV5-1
CASSWTPGQGWEQYF
TGCGCCAGCAGCTGGACACCGGGACAGGGTTGGGAGCAGTACTTC
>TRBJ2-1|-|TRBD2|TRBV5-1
CASSLAGGSSYNEQFF
TGCGCCAGCAGCTTGGCCGGGGGGAGCTCCTACAATGAGCAGTTCTTC
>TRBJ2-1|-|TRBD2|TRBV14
CASSQDWSGGKFF
TGTGCCAGCAGCCAAGATTGGAGCGGGGGGAAGTTCTTC
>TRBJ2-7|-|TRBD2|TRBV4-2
CASRQGGLAGGKTYEQYF
TGTGCCAGCAGGCAAGGGGGACTAGCGGGGGGAAAAACCTACGAGCAGTACTTC
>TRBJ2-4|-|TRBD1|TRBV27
CASSLGQGGGGSKNIQYF
TGTGCCAGCAGTCTCGGACAGGGGGGAGGAGGCTCCAAAAACATTCAGTACTTC
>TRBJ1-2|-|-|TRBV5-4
CASSSERDGYTF
TGTGCCAGCAGCTCCGAGAGGGATGGCTACACCTTC
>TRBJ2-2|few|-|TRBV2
CASGGDTGELFF
TGTGCCAGCGGCGGGGACACCGGGGAGCTGTTTTTT
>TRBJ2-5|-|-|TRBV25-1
CASSDHGRPAQETQYF
TGTGCCAGCAGTGATCACGGCAGGCCAGCCCAAGAGACCCAGTACTTC
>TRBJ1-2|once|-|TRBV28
CASSFRQEYDYGYTF
TGTGCCAGCAGTTTTAGGCAGGAATACGACTATGGCTACACCTTC
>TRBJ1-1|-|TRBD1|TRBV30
CAWRGQGAVNTEAFF
TGTGCCTGGAGGGGACAGGGGGCGGTGAACACTGAAGCTTTCTTT
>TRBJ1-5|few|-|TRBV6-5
CASSQGSSGQPQHF
TGTGCCAGCAGTCAGGGGTCATCAGGACAGCCCCAGCATTTT
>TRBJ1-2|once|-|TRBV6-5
CASSYPGHPYGYTF
TGTGCCAGCAGTTACCCGGGACACCCTTATGGCTACACCTTC
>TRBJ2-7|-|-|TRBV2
CASSVAGAYEQYF
TGTGCCAGCAGTGTGGCAGGGGCCTACGAGCAGTACTTC
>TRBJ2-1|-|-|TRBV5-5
CASSPYKPAPGNEQFF
TGTGCCAGCAGCCCTTATAAACCCGCTCCCGGGAATGAGCAGTTCTTC
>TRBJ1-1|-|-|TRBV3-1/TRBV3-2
CASSQDRGAFF
TGTGCCAGCAGCCAAGATCGCGGAGCTTTCTTT
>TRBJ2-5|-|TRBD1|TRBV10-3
CAIRGQGAMEETQYF
TGTGCCATCAGGGGTCAGGGGGCTATGGAAGAGACCCAGTACTTC
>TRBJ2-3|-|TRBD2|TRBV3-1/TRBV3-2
CASSQVTGGRGDTQYF
TGTGCCAGCAGCCAAGTTACGGGGGGGCGTGGAGATACGCAGTATTTT
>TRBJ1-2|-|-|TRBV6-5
CASSQRGIYGYTF
TGTGCCAGCAGCCAAAGGGGGATTTATGGCTACACCTTC
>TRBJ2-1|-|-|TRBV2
CASSAAGLNNEQFF
TGTGCCAGCAGCGCCGCGGGACTTAACAATGAGCAGTTCTTC
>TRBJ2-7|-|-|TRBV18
CASSPALYEQYF
TGTGCCAGCTCACCAGCGCTATACGAGCAGTACTTC
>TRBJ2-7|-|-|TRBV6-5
CASSITPQATYEQYF
TGTGCCAGCTCGATCACGCCACAGGCGACCTACGAGCAGTACTTC
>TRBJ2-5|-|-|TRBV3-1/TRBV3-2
CASSQGLAGAQETQYF
TGTGCCAGCAGCCAAGGACTAGCAGGGGCCCAAGAGACCCAGTACTTC
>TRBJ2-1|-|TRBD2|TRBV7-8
CASSPERGPRSYNEQFF
TGTGCCAGCAGCCCCGAGCGGGGACCGAGGTCCTACAATGAGCAGTTCTTC
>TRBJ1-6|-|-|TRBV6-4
CASREQYNSPLHF
TGTGCCAGCAGGGAACAGTATAATTCACCCCTCCACTTT
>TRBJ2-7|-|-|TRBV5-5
CASSWQSSYEQYF
TGTGCCAGCAGCTGGCAGTCCTCCTACGAGCAGTACTTC
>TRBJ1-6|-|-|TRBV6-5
CASSYSPEGLHSPLHF
TGTGCCAGCAGTTACTCGCCGGAGGGGTTGCATTCACCCCTCCACTTT
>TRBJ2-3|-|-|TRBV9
CASSVARSDTQYF
TGTGCCAGCAGCGTAGCGAGGTCAGATACGCAGTATTTT
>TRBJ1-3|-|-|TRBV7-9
CASLVTGGNTIYF
TGTGCCAGCCTTGTTACAGGGGGAAACACCATATATTTT
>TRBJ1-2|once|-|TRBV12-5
CASGSLLGYTF
TGTGCTAGTGGTTCCCTCCTTGGCTACACCTTC
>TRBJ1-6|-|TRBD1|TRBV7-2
CASSRDRYNSPLHF
TGTGCCAGCAGCCGGGACAGGTATAATTCACCCCTCCACTTT
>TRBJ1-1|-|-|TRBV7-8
CASSFGTFPGTEAFF
TGTGCCAGCAGTTTCGGTACCTTCCCGGGGACTGAAGCTTTCTTT
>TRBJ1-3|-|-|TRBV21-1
CASSRVSNTIYF
TGTGCCAGCAGCCGCGTATCGAACACCATATATTTT
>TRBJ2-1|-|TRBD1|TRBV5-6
CASSLDRGLYNEQFF
TGTGCCAGCAGCTTGGACAGGGGGCTTTACAATGAGCAGTTCTTC
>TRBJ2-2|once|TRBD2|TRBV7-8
CASRLAGGTGELFF
TGTGCCAGCCGACTAGCGGGGGGCACCGGGGAGCTGTTTTTT
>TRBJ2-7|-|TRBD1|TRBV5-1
CASSLDRTGSTYEQYF
TGCGCCAGCAGCTTGGATCGGACAGGGAGCACCTACGAGCAGTACTTC
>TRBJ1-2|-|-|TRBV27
CASAAGVDGYTF
TGTGCCAGCGCTGCGGGCGTTGATGGCTACACCTTC
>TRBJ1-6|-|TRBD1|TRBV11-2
CASSFLQGAGNSPLHF
TGTGCCAGCAGCTTTCTACAGGGGGCAGGGAATTCACCCCTCCACTTT
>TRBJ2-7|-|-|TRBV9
CASSVVGYPGDEQYF
TGTGCCAGCAGCGTAGTCGGGTATCCCGGGGACGAGCAGTACTTC
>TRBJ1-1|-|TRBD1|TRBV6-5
CASRTGNRNTEAFF
TGTGCCAGCAGGACAGGGAATCGGAACACTGAAGCTTTCTTT
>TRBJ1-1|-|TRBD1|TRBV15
CATSSDRGTEAFF
TGTGCCACCAGCAGCGACAGGGGTACTGAAGCTTTCTTT
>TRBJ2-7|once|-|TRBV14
CASSRGPSYEQYF
TGTGCCAGCAGCCGGGGGCCTTCCTACGAGCAGTACTTC